This is a list of T cell receptor beta chains from one sample in a study of T cells in Graves' hyperthyroidism and ophthalmopathy. TCRdb fed the multiplex PCR reads into MiXCR, producing one record per CDR3 protein. The profile shows under 450,000 distinct CDR3 sequences, about 15% of them singletons. The sequencing sample was made of blood. The receptors here all came from a woman between 18 and 29 years old with Graves' hyperthyroidism. Each CDR3 is given with its conserved first and last residue. A D gene is named only where the DNA matches it firmly. A row's size may be missing; if present it is once, few, many or a size class.

TRBD2	-	TRBV2	12	TRBJ2-4	TGTGCCGCGCGGGGGATTAAAAACATTCAGTACTTC	CAARGIKNIQYF
-	many	TRBV12-3/TRBV12-4	15	TRBJ2-6	TGTGCCAGCAGATCGACAGGCTCTGGGGCCAACGTCCTGACTTTC	CASRSTGSGANVLTF
-	few	TRBV14	16	TRBJ2-3	TGTGCCAGCAGCCCTCGGGCGGGAACGTTCACAGATACGCAGTATTTT	CASSPRAGTFTDTQYF
-	-	TRBV4-2	19	TRBJ2-6	TGTGCCAGCAGCCAGGGGGGGGGGCCTGGACTCTCTGGGGCCAACGTCCTGACTTTC	CASSQGGGPGLSGANVLTF
TRBD2	-	TRBV5-6	15	TRBJ2-1	TGTGCCAGCAGCTTAGAAGCGGGAGGTATGGATGAGCAGTTCTTC	CASSLEAGGMDEQFF
TRBD2	many	TRBV9	16	TRBJ2-5	TGTGCCAGCAGCTTCCTTCTAGCGGGGGGGCAAGAGACCCAGTACTTC	CASSFLLAGGQETQYF
-	-	TRBV6-2/TRBV6-3	13	TRBJ2-7	TGTGCCAGCGTCAGGGACATATCCTACGAGCAGTACTTC	CASVRDISYEQYF
-	-	TRBV6-4	12	TRBJ1-2	TGTGCCAGCACGGCCGGGAACTATGGCTACACCTTC	CASTAGNYGYTF
TRBD1	-	TRBV19	15	TRBJ1-3	TGTGCCAGCACCACGACAGGGACTAATGGAAACACCATATATTTT	CASTTTGTNGNTIYF
-	many	TRBV10-3	14	TRBJ2-2	TGTGCCATCAGTGAGTCAACTAGGACCGGGGAGCTGTTTTTT	CAISESTRTGELFF
-	many	TRBV12-3/TRBV12-4	17	TRBJ1-2	TGTGCCAGCAGCCCCACGGGGGGCAGGGTCGTCTACTATGGCTACACCTTC	CASSPTGGRVVYYGYTF
-	many	TRBV6-1	14	TRBJ2-3	TGTGCCACTAATAGGGGGGCCCCCACAGATACGCAGTATTTT	CATNRGAPTDTQYF
-	many	TRBV20-1	11	TRBJ2-7	TGCAGTGCTTCCGGCCCTTCGGAGCAGTACTTC	CSASGPSEQYF
-	many	TRBV10-3	18	TRBJ2-2	TGTGCCATCAGTGAGTCCATTACCGGGCCTGGGGGCACCGGGGAGCTGTTTTTT	CAISESITGPGGTGELFF
-	few	TRBV27	15	TRBJ2-1	TGTGCCAGCGCCGGGGTTAGCTCCTTACACGATGAGCAGTTCTTC	CASAGVSSLHDEQFF
TRBD2	many	TRBV13	16	TRBJ2-1	TGTGCCAGCAGCGAGCGACTAGCGGGAGATGTCGATGAGCAGTTCTTC	CASSERLAGDVDEQFF
TRBD1	many	TRBV24-1	16	TRBJ2-5	TGTGCCACCAGTGATTGGGCCCGGGACAGACAAGAGACCCAGTACTTC	CATSDWARDRQETQYF
-	many	TRBV24-1	13	TRBJ1-5	TGTGCCACCAGTGCCGGAAACAATCAGCCCCAGCATTTT	CATSAGNNQPQHF
-	many	TRBV29-1	11	TRBJ1-1	TGCAGCGACCACCCAGGCGCTGAAGCTTTCTTT	CSDHPGAEAFF
-	many	TRBV15	13	TRBJ2-7	TGTGCCACCAGCAGAGAATTGGCGGGTGAGCAGTACTTC	CATSRELAGEQYF
TRBD2	once	TRBV29-1	12	TRBJ2-3	TGCAGCGTTGTTGCGGGGGCAGATACGCAGTATTTT	CSVVAGADTQYF
TRBD1	many	TRBV10-3	16	TRBJ1-2	TGTGCCATCAGGCCGGGACAGGGAACTTACCTCGGGCGCTACACCTTC	CAIRPGQGTYLGRYTF
TRBD2	many	TRBV20-1	13	TRBJ2-1	TGCAGTGCTCCGGGGGGGCTCTACAATGAGCAGTTCTTC	CSAPGGLYNEQFF
TRBD2	-	TRBV14	15	TRBJ2-1	TGTGCCAGCAGCTATCTAGCGGGATGGAACAATGAGCAGTTCTTC	CASSYLAGWNNEQFF
-	-	TRBV4-1	18	TRBJ1-5	TGCGCCAGCAGCCAAGAGGTACGACCTCTAAGGGGCAATCAGCCCCAGCATTTT	CASSQEVRPLRGNQPQHF
-	many	TRBV6-1	16	TRBJ2-6	TGTGCCAGCAGCAGGACTACAGGAACGGGGGCCAACGTCCTGACTTTC	CASSRTTGTGANVLTF
TRBD1	once	TRBV20-1	15	TRBJ2-7	TGCAGTGCTGAAGGCGGGACAGGGGATTTCAATGAGCAGTACTTC	CSAEGGTGDFNEQYF
TRBD2	-	TRBV7-6	16	TRBJ2-5	TGTGCCAGCAGCTCCAATCTAGCGGGAGGGCAAGAGACCCAGTACTTC	CASSSNLAGGQETQYF
TRBD2	-	TRBV2	14	TRBJ2-3	TGTGCCAGCGGGGGACTAGCGGGCACAGATACGCAGTATTTT	CASGGLAGTDTQYF
TRBD2	few	TRBV12-3/TRBV12-4	15	TRBJ2-2	TGTGCCAGCAGTTTACTGCTAGCGGACACCGGGGAGCTGTTTTTT	CASSLLLADTGELFF
-	many	TRBV20-1	14	TRBJ1-2	TGCAGTGCTAGAGATGGGGCAGCCCTTGGCGGCTACACCTTC	CSARDGAALGGYTF
TRBD2	many	TRBV6-1	17	TRBJ2-5	TGTGCCAGCAGGGTTTCTTTGACTAGCGGGGGGGCAGAGACCCAGTACTTC	CASRVSLTSGGAETQYF
TRBD1	few	TRBV5-1	16	TRBJ1-4	TGCGCCAGCAGCACCGGGACAGGGGGAGGTTATGAAAAACTGTTTTTT	CASSTGTGGGYEKLFF
-	many	TRBV3-1	16	TRBJ2-1	TGTGCCAGCAGCCGGACCGCGGAGGGGGCCTGGGATGAGCAGTTCTTC	CASSRTAEGAWDEQFF
-	-	TRBV5-1	14	TRBJ1-2	TGCGCCAGCAGTCCGGGAGGGGAAGCCTATGGCTACACCTTC	CASSPGGEAYGYTF
-	many	TRBV12-3/TRBV12-4	16	TRBJ1-2	TGTGCCAGCAGGCCTATGACGGGTGGAGCTAACTATGGCTACACCTTC	CASRPMTGGANYGYTF
-	many	TRBV3-1	15	TRBJ2-3	TGTGCCAGCAGCCCTGATGACGGGAGCACAGATACGCAGTATTTT	CASSPDDGSTDTQYF
-	-	TRBV19	15	TRBJ2-2	TGTGCCAGTAGTATAAATGGCAGATCCTCCGGGGAGCTGTTTTTT	CASSINGRSSGELFF
TRBD1	many	TRBV20-1	15	TRBJ1-6	TGCAGTGCTAGAGATCAAAGGACAGGGGATTCACCCCTCCACTTT	CSARDQRTGDSPLHF
TRBD2	many	TRBV7-9	17	TRBJ2-1	TGTGCCAGCAGTCCGACAACTGGACTAGCGGTGTACAATGAGCAGTTCTTC	CASSPTTGLAVYNEQFF
-	few	TRBV19	15	TRBJ2-3	TGTGCCAGTAGTATCTCTGCAGGACGCACAGATACGCAGTATTTT	CASSISAGRTDTQYF
TRBD1	-	TRBV2	17	TRBJ2-1	TGTGCCAGCAGTGACCTACCCGACAGGGTGAGGTACAATGAGCAGTTCTTC	CASSDLPDRVRYNEQFF
-	many	TRBV2	13	TRBJ2-5	TGTGCCAGCAGTGTGATAGTTGAAGAGACCCAGTACTTC	CASSVIVEETQYF
TRBD2	-	TRBV15	12	TRBJ2-5	TGTGCCACCAAGCGGGACGGAGAGACCCAGTACTTC	CATKRDGETQYF
-	few	TRBV27	16	TRBJ2-2	TGTGCCAGCAGTACAACAGGGGGGGCGGGAACCGGGGAGCTGTTTTTT	CASSTTGGAGTGELFF
-	many	TRBV18	14	TRBJ2-7	TGTGCCAGCTCACCCAGGAGTGGGACCTACGAGCAGTACTTC	CASSPRSGTYEQYF
TRBD2	-	TRBV28	14	TRBJ2-7	TGTGCCAGCCAGGATAGCGGGAGGGCCGGCGAGCAGTACTTC	CASQDSGRAGEQYF
-	many	TRBV29-1	18	TRBJ1-5	TGCAGCGCTCCCACCCCGGTGTACCATCGCTATAGCAATCAGCCCCAGCATTTT	CSAPTPVYHRYSNQPQHF
-	many	TRBV30	11	TRBJ1-5	TGTGCCTGGAGCAAAGATCAGCCCCAGCATTTT	CAWSKDQPQHF
-	many	TRBV28	14	TRBJ2-5	TGTGCCAGCAGCAGTCCCGGGACAGCGGGGGCCCAGTACTTC	CASSSPGTAGAQYF
-	-	TRBV6-2/TRBV6-3	13	TRBJ2-5	TGTGCCAGCAGGCCGGGACTCGGGGGGACCCAGTACTTC	CASRPGLGGTQYF
TRBD2	few	TRBV6-2/TRBV6-3	15	TRBJ2-7	TGTGCCAGCAGACTCAACTGGGGGGGAGAGGGAGAGCAGTACTTC	CASRLNWGGEGEQYF
TRBD2	-	TRBV12-3/TRBV12-4	14	TRBJ2-5	TGTGCCAGCAGTACCACTAGCGACCAAGAGACCCAGTACTTC	CASSTTSDQETQYF